This TCR beta chain was sequenced during a study of metastatic and nonmetastatic thyroid tumors. Turning to the study itself: Repertoires were compared across blood and tumor or nodule tissue from malignant and benign thyroid patients.

Germline CDR1 is SGHDT and CDR2 is YYEEEE. The V end was cut by 4 bases, the J end by 1 base, with 13 bases between. The CDR3 runs to 15 residues. Regarding the study as a whole: Within blood and tumor, benign nodules reportedly had significantly lower TCR beta diversity than malignant thyroid tumors did.

In its sample, this clone was seen a few times. The antigen is unknown. Patients were all untreated before their thyroid surgery. Per the original data handling: Using the CDR3 differences seen across clinicopathological groups, the authors built a distant-metastasis classifier for papillary thyroid cancer, which was meant to discriminate distant-metastatic patients. TCRdb reanalyzed the PCR reads with MiXCR. TCRdb's processing, not the authors', yielded these V and J calls. The sample has around 42,000 clones, about 12% seen once. This TCR was sampled from a male donor with papillary thyroid cancer or a benign thyroid nodule (not recorded which). Some clones in this sample may be carry-over from other donors' samples. Sequenced sample: blood. The V gene is TRBV5-6, the J gene TRBJ2-3; D is perhaps TRBD2 (5 bases). The CDR3 DNA is TGTGCCAGCAGCCGTTACGGGATTGGCACAGATACGCAGTATTTT. Translating it yields CASSRYGIGTDTQYF.